This T cell receptor (beta chain) was documented in a study of T cells in Graves' hyperthyroidism and ophthalmopathy. For the study at large: Staff took peripheral blood when the initial diagnosis was made, before any treatment began. General study points: Blood also showed most of the thyroid clonotypes that were expanded above 0.001. Median prediction lead before ophthalmopathy onset was roughly 6 months with the model. Stable hyperthyroidism and ophthalmopathy were separated using 13 V-J signatures.

Regions amplified from RNA transcripts were the TCR beta CDR3 regions. Researchers ran a first-round RT-PCR on the TCR CDR3 using the HTBI primer set. Each CDR3 protein gets one entry after TCRdb re-called the multiplex PCR reads with MiXCR. The repertoire has 350,000 to 400,000 distinct CDR3 sequences, under 15% of them found once; the top ten carry about 31%. Of note for this clonotype: The antigen is undetermined.

The germline V gene encodes CDR1 SEHNR and CDR2 FQNEAQ (reference sequence). The CDR3 loop spans 16 amino acids. V was cut by 0 bases and J by 2 bases, with 11 bases left in between. Sequenced material: blood. The receptor was isolated from a woman in her twenties or thirties with Graves' hyperthyroidism. The rearrangement links TRBV7-9 to TRBJ1-5, with TRBD1 as a possible D gene (6 bases). The CDR3 loop reads CASSLALSGGNQPQHF. The DNA of the CDR3 is TGTGCCAGCAGCTTAGCGCTGTCAGGGGGCAATCAGCCCCAGCATTTT.